The rows below give T cell receptor beta chains drawn from one sample of a study of shared clonotypes between healthy human individuals. Here immunoSEQ multiplex PCR was the method, and the copy in TCRdb shows in-frame clones only, minus some. Of roughly 2.6 million clones listed, over 85% were seen once; the top ten hold over 0.12%. The sample comprised naive CD4+ T cells sorted from blood. These receptor sequences come from a young man in good health. Both conserved end residues are part of each CDR3.

CDR3aa,j_gene,v_gene,len
CSVDVDTQYF,TRBJ2-3,TRBV29-1,10
CASSEYSQRGSYEQYF,TRBJ2-7,TRBV5-1,16
CASSQEGQGGADTQYF,TRBJ2-3,TRBV2,16
CSVATGNSNQPQHF,TRBJ1-5,TRBV29-1,14
CATSRAGAGPYNEQFF,TRBJ2-1,TRBV15,16
CAISETGVETQYF,TRBJ2-5,TRBV10-3,13
CASGRGDEQFF,TRBJ2-1,TRBV2,11
CASSVSGGTETQYF,TRBJ2-5,TRBV9,14
CASSSATGSYNIQYF,TRBJ2-4,TRBV5-1,15
CASNRGTGAYQETQYF,TRBJ2-5,TRBV2,16
CASSYGSSGRNEQYF,TRBJ2-7,TRBV9,15
CASSPTGRPGYTF,TRBJ1-2,TRBV27,13
CASSQRDGSSYNSPLHF,TRBJ1-6,TRBV5-1,17
CASISRNTEAFF,TRBJ1-1,TRBV19,12
CASSRQGPPQNIQYF,TRBJ2-4,TRBV27,15
CASSPQGGNTEAFF,TRBJ1-1,TRBV7-3,14
CASSRADTSYEQYF,TRBJ2-7,TRBV18,14
CASSQLAGAATDTQYF,TRBJ2-3,TRBV14,16
CASTISWGKPLHF,TRBJ1-6,TRBV6-5,13
CASSKARAPKTGKELFF,TRBJ2-2,TRBV21-1,17
CAWTGSYEQYF,TRBJ2-7,TRBV30,11
CASSLDYGGEQQYF,TRBJ2-7,TRBV11-3,14
CASSFGTGDGSRGYTF,TRBJ1-2,TRBV28,16
CASSIAALKANGYTF,TRBJ1-2,TRBV19,15
CASSGALIGETQYF,TRBJ2-5,TRBV2,14
CASSLSSTRPETQYF,TRBJ2-5,TRBV27,15
CASSSRQGRIINYGYTF,TRBJ1-2,TRBV11-2,17
CASSWGQGPYEQYF,TRBJ2-7,TRBV5-1,14
CASSWGSPTNTGELFF,TRBJ2-2,TRBV5-1,16
CASSLNPGTGSPLHF,TRBJ1-6,TRBV5-6,15
CASTGQVNQPQHF,TRBJ1-5,TRBV6-6,13
CASSLNSGLTNYEQYF,TRBJ2-7,TRBV7-6,16
CAWSRGQGNQPQHF,TRBJ1-5,TRBV30,14
CASSSTGSSISGYTF,TRBJ1-2,TRBV18,15
CASSQASGSIGGNSPLHF,TRBJ1-6,TRBV4-2,18
CASSYSAGTYEQYF,TRBJ2-7,TRBV6-5,14
CASSPLEGGNSPLHF,TRBJ1-6,TRBV18,15
CASRWGTSGPDNEQFF,TRBJ2-1,TRBV2,16
CASGLNPRGRGTEAFF,TRBJ1-1,TRBV12-5,16
CAISGGQAGTSDTQYF,TRBJ2-3,TRBV10-3,16
CASRHLCASGRPDTGELFF,TRBJ2-2,TRBV12-2,19
CASSLDWGWEQYF,TRBJ2-7,TRBV5-1,13
CASSLAGAGGSYNEQFF,TRBJ2-1,TRBV5-4,17
CASSLAAGAPNSPLHF,TRBJ1-6,TRBV5-1,16
CASSYPIGRSNYGYTF,TRBJ1-2,TRBV6-5,16
CASSVSLGGLSSYNEQFF,TRBJ2-1,TRBV9,18
CASSYDYEQYF,TRBJ2-7,TRBV6-1,11
CASSEARGGLREKLFF,TRBJ1-4,TRBV6-1,16
CASSINTNTEAFF,TRBJ1-1,TRBV19,13
CSVGSYGYTF,TRBJ1-2,TRBV20-1,10
CASRAGTVSGQPQHF,TRBJ1-5,TRBV2,15
CASSPTGDDYGYTF,TRBJ1-2,TRBV18,14